This T cell receptor (beta chain) is drawn from a study of shared clonotypes between healthy human individuals. Only Caucasian adults living in Nashville, Tennessee served as donors. Some clones are missing from TCRdb's copy, which holds only in-frame ones; the method was immunoSEQ multiplex PCR. The table lists under 1,100,000 clones, about 75% of them singletons, with 1.4% to 1.5% in the top ten. The CDR3 consists of 14 residues. Germline V gene lookup returns CDR1 ENHRY and CDR2 SYGVKD. The ends lost 8 bases at V and 7 bases at J; junction bases unmatched: 11. Sequences were obtained from memory CD4+ T cells sorted from blood. Indicated subset: CD45RA-negative fraction. The clonotype originates from a man aged 18 to 29 in good health. The J gene is TRBJ2-7, the V gene TRBV10-3, with 10 bases that match TRBD2. In nucleotides, the CDR3 is TGTGCCATCTCTCTAGCGGGAGAAGGGGGTGAGCAGTACTTC. The encoded protein is CAISLAGEGGEQYF.